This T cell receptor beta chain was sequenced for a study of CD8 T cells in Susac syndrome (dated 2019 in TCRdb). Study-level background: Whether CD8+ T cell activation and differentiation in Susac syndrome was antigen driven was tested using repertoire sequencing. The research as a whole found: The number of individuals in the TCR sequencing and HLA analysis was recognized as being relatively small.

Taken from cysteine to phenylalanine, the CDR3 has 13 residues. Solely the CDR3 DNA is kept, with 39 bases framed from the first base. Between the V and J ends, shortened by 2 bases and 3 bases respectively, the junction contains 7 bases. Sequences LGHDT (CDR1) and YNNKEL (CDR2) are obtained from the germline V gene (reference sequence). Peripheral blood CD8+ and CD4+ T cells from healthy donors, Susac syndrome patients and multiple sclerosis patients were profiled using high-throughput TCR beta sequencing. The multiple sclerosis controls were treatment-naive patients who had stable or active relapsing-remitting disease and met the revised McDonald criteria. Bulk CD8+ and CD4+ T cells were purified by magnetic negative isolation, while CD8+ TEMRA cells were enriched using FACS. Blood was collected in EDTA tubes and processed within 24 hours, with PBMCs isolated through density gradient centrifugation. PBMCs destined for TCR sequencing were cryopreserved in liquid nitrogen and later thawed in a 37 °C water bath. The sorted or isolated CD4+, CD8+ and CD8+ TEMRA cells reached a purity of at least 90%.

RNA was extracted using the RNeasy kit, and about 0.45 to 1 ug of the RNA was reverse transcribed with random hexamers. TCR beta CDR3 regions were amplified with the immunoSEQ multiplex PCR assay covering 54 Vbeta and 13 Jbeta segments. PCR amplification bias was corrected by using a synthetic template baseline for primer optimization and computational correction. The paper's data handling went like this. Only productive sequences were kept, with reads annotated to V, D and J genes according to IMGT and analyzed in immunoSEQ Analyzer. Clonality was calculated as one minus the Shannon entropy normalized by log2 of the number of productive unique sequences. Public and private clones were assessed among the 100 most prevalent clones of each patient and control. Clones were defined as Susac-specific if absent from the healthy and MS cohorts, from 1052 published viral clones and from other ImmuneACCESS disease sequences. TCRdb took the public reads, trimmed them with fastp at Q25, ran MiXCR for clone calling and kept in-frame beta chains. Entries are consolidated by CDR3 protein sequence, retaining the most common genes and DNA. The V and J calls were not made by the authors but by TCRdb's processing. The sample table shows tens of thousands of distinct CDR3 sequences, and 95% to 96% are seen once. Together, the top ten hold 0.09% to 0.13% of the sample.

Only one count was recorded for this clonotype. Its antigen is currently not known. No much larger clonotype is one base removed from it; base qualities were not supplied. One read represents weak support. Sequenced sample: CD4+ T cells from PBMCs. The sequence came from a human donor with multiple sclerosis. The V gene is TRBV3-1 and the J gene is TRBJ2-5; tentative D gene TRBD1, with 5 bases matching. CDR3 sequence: CASSQSREETQYF. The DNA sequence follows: TGTGCCAGCAGCCAAAGCAGGGAAGAGACCCAGTACTTC.